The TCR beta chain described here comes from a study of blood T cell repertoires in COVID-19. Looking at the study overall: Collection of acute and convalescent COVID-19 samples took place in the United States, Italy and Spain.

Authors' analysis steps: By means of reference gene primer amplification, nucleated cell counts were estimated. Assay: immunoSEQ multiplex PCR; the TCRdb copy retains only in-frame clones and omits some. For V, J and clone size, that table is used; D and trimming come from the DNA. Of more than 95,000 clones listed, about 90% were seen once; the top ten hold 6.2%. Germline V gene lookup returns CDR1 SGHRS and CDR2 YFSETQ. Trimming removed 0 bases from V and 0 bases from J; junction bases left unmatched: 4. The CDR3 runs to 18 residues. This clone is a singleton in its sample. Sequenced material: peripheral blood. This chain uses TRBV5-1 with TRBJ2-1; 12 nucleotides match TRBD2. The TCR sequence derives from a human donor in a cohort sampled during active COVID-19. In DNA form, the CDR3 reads TGCGCCAGCAGCTTGGGACTAGCGGGAGTTGACTCCTACAATGAGCAGTTCTTC. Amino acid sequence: CASSLGLAGVDSYNEQFF.